Only a few counts were recorded for the clone carrying this T cell receptor (beta chain). Its specificity is unknown. This specimen belongs to a study of T-cell reconstitution after alpha-beta-depleted transplantation in children. Study-level points and caveats: Among T cells one year after transplant, newly produced cells accounted for most counts and diversity.

It was with unique molecular identifiers that the TCRbeta library was prepared. Using its own MiXCR run on the PCR reads, TCRdb lists one record per CDR3 protein. The table lists about 350,000 distinct CDR3 sequences, about 16% of them singletons. The V gene's germline CDR1 is DFQATT and CDR2 SNEGSKA (reference sequence). The length of the CDR3 is 13 residues. The ends were cut back, 3 bases at V and 5 bases at J, with 14 bases in the middle. The chain carries TRBV20-1 and TRBJ2-7; D possibly matches TRBD1 or TRBD2 (5 bases each). The source of this sequence is a male patient aged 2 to 9 who had a stem cell transplant for acute lymphoblastic leukemia, so the T cells may come from the graft donor. Specimen: PBMCs, mostly from graft donor cells, collected 360 days after TCRalphabeta/CD19-depleted stem cell transplant. The CDR3 coding sequence is TGCAGTGCTAGCCCGGGACCTGCTCACGAGCAGTACTTC. Translated: CSASPGPAHEQYF.